This entry features one T cell receptor (beta chain) sequence. What it binds is unknown. This CDR3 comprises 16 residues. Trimming took off 4 bases at V and 4 bases at J, with 20 bases between the two ends. These data come from a study of T-cell reconstitution after alpha-beta-depleted transplantation in children. Unique molecular identifiers tagged the TCRbeta library. MiXCR, applied by TCRdb to the PCR reads, yields one record per CDR3 protein. The data show about 980,000 distinct CDR3 sequences, around 30% seen once. Broader study findings: Several hundred graft clones that had expanded were reportedly the source of alpha-beta T cells about two months after transplant.

The V gene is TRBV12-3 or TRBV12-4, the J gene TRBJ2-7; possibly TRBD1 or TRBD2 for D (7 bases each). The source of this sequence is a boy in the first two years of life who had a stem cell transplant for SCID, so the T cells may come from the graft donor. The sample was PBMCs, mostly from graft donor cells, taken 360 days after TCRalphabeta/CD19-depleted stem cell transplant. This chain's CDR3 is CASSSRGRGGDYEQYF. DNA for the CDR3: TGTGCCAGCAGTTCAAGGGGGCGCGGGGGCGATTACGAGCAGTACTTC.